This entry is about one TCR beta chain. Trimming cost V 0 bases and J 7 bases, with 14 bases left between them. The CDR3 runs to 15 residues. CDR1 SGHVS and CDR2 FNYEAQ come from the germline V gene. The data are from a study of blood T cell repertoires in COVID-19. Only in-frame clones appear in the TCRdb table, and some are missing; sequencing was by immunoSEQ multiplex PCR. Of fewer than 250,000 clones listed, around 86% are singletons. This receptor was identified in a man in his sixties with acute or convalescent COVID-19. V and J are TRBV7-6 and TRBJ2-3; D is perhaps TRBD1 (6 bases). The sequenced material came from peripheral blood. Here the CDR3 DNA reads TGTGCCAGCAGCTTAGCGCCCACCCAGGGGAATACGCAGTATTTT. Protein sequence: CASSLAPTQGNTQYF.